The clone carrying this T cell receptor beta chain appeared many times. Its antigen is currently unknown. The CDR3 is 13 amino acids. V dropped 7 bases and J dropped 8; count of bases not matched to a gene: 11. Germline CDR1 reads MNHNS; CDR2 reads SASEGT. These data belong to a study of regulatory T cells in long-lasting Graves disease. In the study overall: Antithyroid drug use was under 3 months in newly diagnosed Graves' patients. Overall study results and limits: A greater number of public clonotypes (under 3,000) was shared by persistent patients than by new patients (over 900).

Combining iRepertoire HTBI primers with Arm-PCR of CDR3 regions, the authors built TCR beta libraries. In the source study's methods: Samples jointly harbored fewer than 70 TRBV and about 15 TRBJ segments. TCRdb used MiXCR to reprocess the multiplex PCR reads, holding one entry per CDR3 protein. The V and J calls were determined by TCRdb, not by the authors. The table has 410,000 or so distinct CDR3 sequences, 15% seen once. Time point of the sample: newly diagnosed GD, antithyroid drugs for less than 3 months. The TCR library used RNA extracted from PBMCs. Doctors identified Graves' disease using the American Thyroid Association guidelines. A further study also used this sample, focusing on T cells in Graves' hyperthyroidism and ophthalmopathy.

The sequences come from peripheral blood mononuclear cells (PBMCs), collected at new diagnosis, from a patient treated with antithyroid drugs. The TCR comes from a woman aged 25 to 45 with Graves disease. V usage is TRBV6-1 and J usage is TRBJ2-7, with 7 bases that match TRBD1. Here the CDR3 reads CASTKTGTAQQYF. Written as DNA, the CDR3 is TGTGCCAGCACAAAAACCGGGACAGCCCAGCAGTACTTC.